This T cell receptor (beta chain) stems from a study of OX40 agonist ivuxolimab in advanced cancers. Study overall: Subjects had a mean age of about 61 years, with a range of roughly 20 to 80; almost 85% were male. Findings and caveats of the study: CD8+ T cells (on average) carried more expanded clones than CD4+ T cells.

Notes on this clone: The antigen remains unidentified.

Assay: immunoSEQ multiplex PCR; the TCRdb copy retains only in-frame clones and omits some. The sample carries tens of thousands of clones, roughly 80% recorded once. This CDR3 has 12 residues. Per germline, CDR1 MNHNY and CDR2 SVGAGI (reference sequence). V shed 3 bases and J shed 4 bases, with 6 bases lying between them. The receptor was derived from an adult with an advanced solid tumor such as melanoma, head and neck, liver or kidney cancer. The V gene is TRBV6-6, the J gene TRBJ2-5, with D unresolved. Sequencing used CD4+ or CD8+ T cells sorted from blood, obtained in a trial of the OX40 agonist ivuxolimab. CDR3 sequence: CASSYGGETQYF. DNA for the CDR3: TGTGCCAGCAGTTATGGTGGAGAGACCCAGTACTTC.